This entry features one TCR beta chain sequence. Its matching antigen is unknown. This sample is drawn from a study of cytomegalovirus exposure and HLA in healthy donors. In the PCR, 60 Vbeta and 13 Jbeta primers were used. Assay: immunoSEQ multiplex PCR; the TCRdb copy retains only in-frame clones and omits some. The profile shows 150,000 or so clones, over 70% of them singletons. From germline, CDR1 is SGDLS and CDR2 YYNGEE. Between the trimmed V and J ends, which lost 0 bases and 2 bases, there was a span of 11 bases. The CDR3 consists of 15 residues. Regarding the study as a whole: A cluster of highly shared sequence variants was likely a sequencing artifact. Within an earlier analysis, most TCR beta V segments proved productive either about 87% or about 30% of the time. When a later analysis was performed, an Asian-associated ancestry cluster reportedly had fewer N-insertions than the approximately 700-donor mean. TCR beta chain V- and J-gene trimming was linked, in a later analysis, to a missense variant in DCLRE1C.

The sequence came from a woman aged 40 to 49 in good health and CMV-seronegative. Sequencing was performed on PBMCs. This chain connects TRBV9 to TRBJ1-2, with D perhaps matching TRBD1 (5 bases). The chain's CDR3 is CASSVDGGSNYGYTF. DNA for the CDR3: TGTGCCAGCAGCGTAGATGGGGGGAGCAACTATGGCTACACCTTC.